The 5 T cell receptor beta chains below were found in one sample sequenced in a study of vaccination and CD4 T cells after COVID-19. Treatment of the sample: approximately 9-day PBMC culture with coronavirus spike peptide pools or control peptides (ViraFEST assay). Sequencing of the DNA from cultured CD4+ T cells was carried out with the Oncomine TCR Beta short-read assay. Using its own MiXCR run on the PCR reads, TCRdb lists one record per CDR3 protein. The sample carries 15,000 to 20,000 distinct CDR3 sequences, less than 50% recorded once. These receptors have no identified antigens. The sequencing used CD4+ T cells from blood, cultured in vitro, collected before SARS-CoV-2 vaccination. The receptor set was obtained from a human donor who had recovered from COVID-19.

This clonotype was found a few times. The gene calls are TRBV6-5 and TRBJ1-6, with 9 bases aligning to TRBD1. The CDR3 sequence is 19 residues long. V was pared by 0 bases and J by 0 bases, with 6 bases of the junction left unmatched. The V gene's germline CDR1 is MNHEY and CDR2 SVGAGI. The CDR3 reads CASSYSTGQGSSYNSPLHF. The CDR3 coding sequence is TGTGCCAGCAGTTACTCGACAGGACAGGGGTCCTCCTATAATTCACCCCTCCACTTT.

This chain uses TRBV14 with TRBJ1-4; the D is unclear. From germline, CDR1 is SGHDN and CDR2 FVKESK. With 4 bases removed from V and 0 bases from J, the gap between germline ends came to 9 bases. The CDR3 runs 15 residues. CDR3: CASSRMRTTNEKLFF. The CDR3 coding sequence is TGTGCCAGCAGCCGCATGAGAACAACTAATGAAAAACTGTTTTTT.

DNA for the CDR3: TGTGCCAGCAGCCCAAGGGAGGGATCCTACAATGAGCAGTTCTTC. It yields the protein CASSPREGSYNEQFF. This rearrangement joins TRBV9 to TRBJ2-1; 7 nucleotides line up with TRBD2. Trimming removed 4 bases from V and 1 base from J; junction bases left unmatched: 5. The length of the CDR3 is 15 residues. The germline V gene has CDR1 SGDLS and CDR2 YYNGEE.

This clonotype was seen a handful of times. The chain uses TRBV20-1 and TRBJ1-1, with D tentatively TRBD1 (6 bases). The CDR3 covers 18 residues. Germline CDR1 is DFQATT and CDR2 is SNEGSKA (reference sequence). V was trimmed by 1 base and J by 5 bases, leaving 26 bases between them. The DNA for the CDR3 is TGCAGTGCTAGAGGGGGAGGGGGACGAAAGGGTATGGATACTGAAGCTTTCTTT. It codes for CSARGGGGRKGMDTEAFF.

V is TRBV7-2 and J is TRBJ2-3; 10 bases line up with TRBD2. The CDR3 contains 18 residues. J was trimmed by 5 bases and V by 1 base; bases with no gene match: 12. Germline loops: CDR1 SGHTA, CDR2 FQGNSA. The CDR3 loop reads CASSLVSSSGGPGDTQYF. In nucleotides, the CDR3 is TGTGCCAGCAGCTTAGTAAGCAGTAGCGGGGGGCCCGGAGATACGCAGTATTTT. The complete variable domain, with remaining parts taken from reference TRBV7-2 and TRBJ2-3, reads GAGVSQSPSNKVTEKGKDVELRCDPISGHTALYWYRQSLGQGLEFLIYFQGNSAPDKSGLPSDRFSAERTGGSVSTLTIQRTQQEDSAVYLCASSLVSSSGGPGDTQYFGPGTRLTVL.